Listed below are T cell receptor beta chains from one sample, sequenced in a study of T cells of healthy individuals. TCRdb passed the 5' RACE reads through MiXCR, listing each CDR3 protein once. The sample holds roughly 87,000 distinct CDR3 sequences, about 16% seen once. These receptor sequences come from a human donor in good health. The CDR3 runs from the conserved cysteine through the conserved F or W. The order of the fields is J gene, clone size, D gene, V gene, CDR3 length, CDR3 protein, CDR3 DNA. D genes are given only for firm matches. Clone size is shown for a subset of rows, as once, few, many or a class of expanded clone.

j_gene: TRBJ2-7
abundance: NA
d_gene: TRBD1
v_gene: TRBV10-3
len: 14
CDR3aa: CAIRSGTGADEQYF
CDR3nt: TGTGCCATCAGATCCGGGACAGGGGCGGACGAGCAGTACTTC

j_gene: TRBJ1-2
abundance: few
d_gene: TRBD1
v_gene: TRBV4-3
len: 15
CDR3aa: CASSPLDRDHYGYTF
CDR3nt: TGCGCCAGCAGCCCCCTGGACAGGGATCACTATGGCTACACCTTC

j_gene: TRBJ1-4
abundance: many
d_gene: TRBD1
v_gene: TRBV6-4
len: 15
CDR3aa: CASSVGQGADEKLFF
CDR3nt: TGTGCCAGCAGTGTCGGACAGGGGGCGGATGAAAAACTGTTTTTT

j_gene: TRBJ2-5
abundance: many
d_gene: TRBD1
v_gene: TRBV28
len: 15
CDR3aa: CASSFPRTGMETQYF
CDR3nt: TGTGCCAGCAGTTTTCCTAGGACAGGGATGGAGACCCAGTACTTC

j_gene: TRBJ2-7
abundance: NA
d_gene: NA
v_gene: TRBV7-2
len: 13
CDR3aa: CASSLDFGYEQYF
CDR3nt: TGTGCCAGCAGCTTAGACTTTGGCTACGAGCAGTACTTC

j_gene: TRBJ2-4
abundance: many
d_gene: NA
v_gene: TRBV6-4
len: 21
CDR3aa: CASSDSRQFGRSKLAKNIQYF
CDR3nt: TGTGCCAGCAGTGACTCCCGACAGTTTGGTCGGTCTAAACTAGCCAAAAACATTCAGTACTTC

j_gene: TRBJ1-1
abundance: NA
d_gene: TRBD1
v_gene: TRBV5-1
len: 16
CDR3aa: CASSVAGGKPNTEAFF
CDR3nt: TGCGCCAGCAGCGTGGCAGGGGGAAAACCGAACACTGAAGCTTTCTTT

j_gene: TRBJ1-5
abundance: many
d_gene: TRBD1
v_gene: TRBV19
len: 14
CDR3aa: CASSPGTENQPQHF
CDR3nt: TGTGCCAGTAGTCCTGGGACAGAGAATCAGCCCCAGCATTTT

j_gene: TRBJ2-5
abundance: few
d_gene: NA
v_gene: TRBV12-3/TRBV12-4
len: 14
CDR3aa: CASSLRRRDETQYF
CDR3nt: TGTGCCAGCAGTTTAAGGCGCAGGGACGAGACCCAGTACTTC

j_gene: TRBJ1-5
abundance: few
d_gene: NA
v_gene: TRBV12-3/TRBV12-4
len: 13
CDR3aa: CASSLSGVQPQHF
CDR3nt: TGTGCCAGCAGTTTATCAGGGGTGCAGCCCCAGCATTTT

j_gene: TRBJ2-1
abundance: NA
d_gene: TRBD2
v_gene: TRBV4-3
len: 15
CDR3aa: CASSEAGGKYNEQFF
CDR3nt: TGTGCCAGCAGTGAAGCGGGGGGGAAATACAATGAGCAGTTCTTC

j_gene: TRBJ2-3
abundance: NA
d_gene: NA
v_gene: TRBV7-2
len: 17
CDR3aa: CASSLDWTVVGTDTQYF
CDR3nt: TGTGCCAGCAGCTTAGATTGGACGGTTGTGGGTACAGATACGCAGTATTTT

j_gene: TRBJ2-1
abundance: NA
d_gene: TRBD2
v_gene: TRBV12-3/TRBV12-4
len: 14
CDR3aa: CASSSGTSSSEQFF
CDR3nt: TGTGCCAGCAGTTCCGGGACTAGTTCCAGTGAGCAGTTCTTC

j_gene: TRBJ2-1
abundance: few
d_gene: NA
v_gene: TRBV4-3
len: 15
CDR3aa: CASSQAPPAYNEQFF
CDR3nt: TGCGCCAGCAGCCAAGCCCCGCCCGCTTACAATGAGCAGTTCTTC

j_gene: TRBJ2-2
abundance: few
d_gene: TRBD1
v_gene: TRBV10-3
len: 14
CDR3aa: CAISRDRGHEELFF
CDR3nt: TGTGCCATCAGCCGGGACAGGGGACATGAGGAGCTGTTTTTT

j_gene: TRBJ2-2
abundance: NA
d_gene: NA
v_gene: TRBV12-3/TRBV12-4
len: 14
CDR3aa: CASSPEINTGELFF
CDR3nt: TGTGCCAGCAGTCCCGAGATCAACACCGGGGAGCTGTTTTTT

j_gene: TRBJ2-5
abundance: few
d_gene: NA
v_gene: TRBV12-3/TRBV12-4
len: 16
CDR3aa: CASSYFGIEGQETQYF
CDR3nt: TGTGCCAGCAGTTATTTTGGCATCGAGGGGCAAGAGACCCAGTACTTC

j_gene: TRBJ2-3
abundance: NA
d_gene: NA
v_gene: TRBV7-9
len: 14
CDR3aa: CASSFSLRGDTQYF
CDR3nt: TGTGCCAGCAGCTTCTCCTTAAGGGGGGATACGCAGTATTTT

j_gene: TRBJ2-5
abundance: NA
d_gene: NA
v_gene: TRBV7-2
len: 15
CDR3aa: CASSLDVSLRETQYF
CDR3nt: TGTGCCAGCAGCTTAGATGTCAGCCTCAGGGAGACCCAGTACTTC

j_gene: TRBJ1-5
abundance: many
d_gene: NA
v_gene: TRBV19
len: 17
CDR3aa: CASSTSRTRGGNQPQHF
CDR3nt: TGTGCCAGTAGTACCTCGCGGACGCGTGGGGGCAATCAGCCCCAGCATTTT

j_gene: TRBJ1-1
abundance: many
d_gene: NA
v_gene: TRBV12-3/TRBV12-4
len: 15
CDR3aa: CASSPILTVNTEAFF
CDR3nt: TGTGCCAGCAGTCCCATCCTGACGGTGAACACTGAAGCTTTCTTT

j_gene: TRBJ2-1
abundance: many
d_gene: NA
v_gene: TRBV15
len: 15
CDR3aa: CATSKGGISYNEQFF
CDR3nt: TGTGCCACCAGCAAGGGAGGTATCTCCTACAATGAGCAGTTCTTC